Shown below are 11 T cell receptor beta chains from a single sample sequenced in a study of CD8+ T cells in alopecia areata. Treatment described: oral pan-JAK inhibitor, 5-10 mg twice daily. Extraction and reverse transcription of RNA yielded cDNA as the sequencing template. TCRdb's copy holds only in-frame clones and misses some; the assay was immunoSEQ multiplex PCR. The sample yields some 110,000 clones, roughly 50% seen once. Sequencing was performed on CD8+ T cells sorted from blood, taken at week 24, from a patient treated with tofacitinib. These receptors all come from a human donor with alopecia areata.

The CDR3 is CASSLAASGGAGTQYF. The CDR3 DNA reads as TGTGCCAGCAGCTTAGCGGCTAGCGGGGGGGCGGGGACCCAGTACTTC. V is TRBV7-2 and J is TRBJ2-5; 12 bases match TRBD2. CDR3 length equals 16 residues. Per germline, CDR1 SGHTA and CDR2 FQGNSA. The V and J ends lost 0 bases and 7 bases, in that order; junction bases with no gene match: 6. Variable domain in full (rest from reference TRBV7-2 and TRBJ2-5): GAGVSQSPSNKVTEKGKDVELRCDPISGHTALYWYRQSLGQGLEFLIYFQGNSAPDKSGLPSDRFSAERTGGSVSTLTIQRTQQEDSAVYLCASSLAASGGAGTQYFGPGTRLLVL.

This clone was detected only a few times. CDR3 sequence reads: CASNHQGAPRDTQYF. The CDR3, as DNA: TGTGCCAGTAACCATCAAGGGGCCCCCCGGGATACGCAGTATTTT. V and J are TRBV27 and TRBJ2-3; tentatively, D is TRBD1 (5 bases). Germline lookup yields CDR1 MNHEY and CDR2 SMNVEV (reference sequence). Trimming removed 9 bases at V and 6 bases at J, with 22 bases between. The CDR3 runs 15 residues.

Concerning this clone itself: One junction end does not reproduce the germline sequence, and a read error may be involved. The gene calls are TRBV9 and TRBJ2-1, with TRBD2 identical over 8 bases. This CDR3 has 15 residues. The germline gives CDR1 SGDLS, CDR2 YYNGEE. The CDR3 DNA is TGCGCCAGCAGCCTTCCAGCGGGGGAGTTTAATGAGCAGTTCTTC. Encoded protein: CASSLPAGEFNEQFF.

In its sample, this clone was seen many times. The chain carries TRBV15 and TRBJ1-5; possible D gene TRBD1, 5 bases. Per germline, CDR1 LNHNV and CDR2 YYDKDF (reference sequence). CDR3 length equals 15 residues. V lost 0 bases, J lost 7 bases, and 13 bases lay in between. The CDR3 coding sequence is TGTGCCACCAGCAGAGATCAGGGAGCTTCGCAGCCCCAGCATTTT. It yields the protein CATSRDQGASQPQHF.

This chain connects TRBV4-1 to TRBJ1-6; D call uncertain. Trimming took 0 bases from V and 13 from J, leaving 19 bases between them. The CDR3 runs 16 residues. Germline CDR1 MGHRA, CDR2 YSYEKL. The CDR3 loop reads CASSQDGKGADVPLHF. The CDR3 DNA is TGCGCCAGCAGCCAAGATGGGAAGGGCGCAGATGTTCCCCTCCACTTT.

There are a few counts of this clone. This chain joins TRBV13 and TRBJ2-2, with D unclear. The CDR3 has 12 amino acids. V gave up 1 base and J gave up 8 bases, with 5 bases separating them. Germline CDR1 and CDR2: PRHDT and FYEKMQ (reference sequence). DNA of the CDR3: TGTGCCAGCAGCTTAGTGTCTGGGGAGCTGTTTTTT. Amino acid sequence: CASSLVSGELFF. Full variable domain (rest looked up from reference TRBV13 and TRBJ2-2): AAGVIQSPRHLIKEKRETATLKCYPIPRHDTVYWYQQGPGQDPQFLISFYEKMQSDKGSIPDRFSAQQFSDYHSELNMSSLELGDSALYFCASSLVSGELFFGEGSRLTVL.

This clone was counted between two and nine times. The rearrangement uses TRBV7-2 and TRBJ2-1; TRBD1 matches at 12 bases. The CDR3 spans 19 residues. Germline lookup yields CDR1 SGHTA and CDR2 FQGNSA. V lost 5 bases to trimming and J lost 5 bases; unmatched junction nucleotides: 16. The CDR3 loop is CASSPLPGTGGRGNNEQFF. CDR3 nucleotide sequence: TGTGCCAGCAGCCCTCTACCCGGGACAGGGGGCAGGGGTAACAATGAGCAGTTCTTC.

The rearrangement joins TRBV5-5 to TRBJ1-4; 10 nucleotides line up with TRBD1. The CDR3 is 17 residues long. Trimming cost V 4 bases and J 3 bases; bases outside gene matches: 9. The germline gives CDR1 SGHKS, CDR2 YYEKEE (reference sequence). The CDR3 DNA reads as TGTGCCAGCAGCCTTATGACAGGGGGCTGGGCTAATGAAAAACTGTTTTTT. This gives the protein CASSLMTGGWANEKLFF.

The chain has TRBV9 and TRBJ2-7; D gene unclear. The ends were cut back, 0 bases at V and 2 bases at J, with 6 bases in the middle. The CDR3 extends over 13 amino acids. Germline V gives CDR1 SGDLS, CDR2 YYNGEE. The CDR3 region has the DNA TGTGCCAGCAGCGTAGAACCTCCCTACGAGCAGTACTTC. Its translation: CASSVEPPYEQYF.

This sequence joins TRBV21-1 and TRBJ2-5; no check of the table's D call, TRBD1, against the DNA was made. TRBV21-1 is noted as a pseudogene. The CDR3 sequence is 14 residues long. The DNA of the CDR3 is TGTGCCAGCAGCTTTCACAGGGGCCAAGAGACCCAGTACTTC. Amino acids: CASSFHRGQETQYF.

V usage is TRBV6-5 and J usage is TRBJ1-2; D gene ambiguous. The CDR3 has 12 residues. Trimming stripped 7 bases from V and 1 base from J, with 7 bases between. The V gene's germline CDR1 is MNHEY and CDR2 SVGAGI. For the CDR3, the DNA is TGTGCCAGCATCGACGGTAACTATGGCTACACCTTC. Amino acids: CASIDGNYGYTF.